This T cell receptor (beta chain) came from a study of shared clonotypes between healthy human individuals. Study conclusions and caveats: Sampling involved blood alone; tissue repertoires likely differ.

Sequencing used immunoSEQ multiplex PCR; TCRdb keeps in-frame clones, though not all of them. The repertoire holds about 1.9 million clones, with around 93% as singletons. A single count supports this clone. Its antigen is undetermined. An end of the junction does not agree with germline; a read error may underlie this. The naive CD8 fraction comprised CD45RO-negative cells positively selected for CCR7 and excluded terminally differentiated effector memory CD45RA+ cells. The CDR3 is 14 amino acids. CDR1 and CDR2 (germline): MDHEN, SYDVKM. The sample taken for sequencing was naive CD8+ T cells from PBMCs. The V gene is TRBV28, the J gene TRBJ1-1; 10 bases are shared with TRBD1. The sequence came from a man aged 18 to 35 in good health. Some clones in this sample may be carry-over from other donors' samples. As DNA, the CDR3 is TGTGCCAGCAGCTTATCGACAGGGGGCTCTGAAGCTTTCTTT. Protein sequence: CASSLSTGGSEAFF.